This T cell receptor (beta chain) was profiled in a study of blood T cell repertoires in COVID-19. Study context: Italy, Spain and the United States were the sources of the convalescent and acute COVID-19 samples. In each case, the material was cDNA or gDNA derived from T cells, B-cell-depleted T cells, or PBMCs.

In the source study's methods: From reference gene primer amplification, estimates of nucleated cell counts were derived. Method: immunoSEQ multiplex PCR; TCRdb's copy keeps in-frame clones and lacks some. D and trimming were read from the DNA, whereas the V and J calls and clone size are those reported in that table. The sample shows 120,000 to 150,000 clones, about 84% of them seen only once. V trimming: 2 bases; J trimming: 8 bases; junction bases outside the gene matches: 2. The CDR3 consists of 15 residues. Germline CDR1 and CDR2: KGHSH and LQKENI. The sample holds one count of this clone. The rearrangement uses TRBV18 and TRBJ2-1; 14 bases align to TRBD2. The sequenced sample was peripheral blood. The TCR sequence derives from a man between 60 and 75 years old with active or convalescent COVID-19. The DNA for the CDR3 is TGTGCCAGCTCACCAGGACTAGCGGGAGGAGATGAGCAGTTCTTC. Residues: CASSPGLAGGDEQFF.